Here is one TCR beta chain with its context. What it binds is not known. This sample stems from a study of shared clonotypes between healthy human individuals. Turning to the study itself: Donors, aged 18 to 49, were a couple of women and three men.

This CDR3 spans 18 amino acids. The germline V and J ends were trimmed by 4 bases and 0 bases, with 19 bases remaining between them. Germline values: CDR1 MDHEN, CDR2 SYDVKM. The study's findings and limits: Blood was the only sampled material, and tissue repertoires likely differ.

TCRdb's copy holds only in-frame clones and misses some; the assay was immunoSEQ multiplex PCR. Here the sample spans over 400,000 clones, approximately 81% being singletons. Only Caucasian adults living in Nashville, Tennessee made up the donor group. The V and J genes are TRBV28 and TRBJ1-5, with a tentative D call TRBD1 (5 bases). The sequencing sample was made of PBMCs. This sequence originates from a woman between 35 and 50 years old in good health. Some clones in this sample may be carry-over from other donors' samples. Here the CDR3 DNA reads TGTGCCAGCAGTTCTTCAGGTTGGGGGATATATAGCAATCAGCCCCAGCATTTT. Amino acids: CASSSSGWGIYSNQPQHF. The variable domain in full, completed from reference TRBV28 and TRBJ1-5, reads DVKVTQSSRYLVKRTGEKVFLECVQDMDHENMFWYRQDPGLGLRLIYFSYDVKMKEKGDIPEGYSVSREKKERFSLILESASTNQTSMYLCASSSSGWGIYSNQPQHFGDGTRLSIL.